The present T cell receptor beta chain was sequenced within a study of T cells in Graves' hyperthyroidism and ophthalmopathy. Points from the study as a whole: Ophthalmopathy onset followed model prediction by a median roughly six months.

Remarks on this clonotype: Its antigen is not known.

Researchers amplified the TCR beta CDR3 regions from RNA transcripts. First-round RT-PCR targeting the TCR CDR3 was performed with the HTBI primer set. TCRdb called the multiplex PCR reads again in MiXCR, with one record for every CDR3 protein. The sample carries 550,000 to 850,000 distinct CDR3 sequences, roughly 20% recorded once. Germline V gene data show CDR1 as MNHGY and CDR2 as SVAAGI. The CDR3 totals 17 residues. The J segment lost 1 base and the V segment lost 2 bases, leaving 6 bases of the junction unmatched. The chain uses TRBV6-9 and TRBJ2-5, with TRBD2 matching 11 bases. The source is a woman aged 50 to 60 with Graves' hyperthyroidism that later progressed to Graves' ophthalmopathy. What was sequenced was blood. The CDR3 is CASSYQRLAGGQETQYF. The CDR3 nucleotides are TGTGCCAGCAGTTATCAAAGGCTAGCGGGGGGCCAAGAGACCCAGTACTTC.